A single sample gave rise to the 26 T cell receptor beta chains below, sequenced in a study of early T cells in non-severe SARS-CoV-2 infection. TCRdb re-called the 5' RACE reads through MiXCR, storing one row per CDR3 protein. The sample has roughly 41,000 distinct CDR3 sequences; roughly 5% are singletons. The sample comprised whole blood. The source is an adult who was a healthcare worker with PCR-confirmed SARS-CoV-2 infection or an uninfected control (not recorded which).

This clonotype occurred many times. CDR3 sequence reads: CSAPASGVDTQYF. In DNA, the CDR3 is TGCAGTGCCCCGGCTAGCGGGGTAGATACGCAGTATTTT. The chain combines TRBV20-1 with TRBJ2-3, with 9 bases that match TRBD2. J was trimmed by 5 bases and V by 6 bases; bases with no gene match: 6. This CDR3 has 13 residues. The germline CDR1 and CDR2 sequences are DFQATT and SNEGSKA (reference sequence).

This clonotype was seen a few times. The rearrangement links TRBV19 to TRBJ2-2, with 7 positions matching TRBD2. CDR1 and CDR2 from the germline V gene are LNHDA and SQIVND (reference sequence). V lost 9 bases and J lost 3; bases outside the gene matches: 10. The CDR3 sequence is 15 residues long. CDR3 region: CASRGPGGYTGELFF. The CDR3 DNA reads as TGTGCCAGCCGTGGGCCGGGAGGATACACCGGGGAGCTGTTTTTT.

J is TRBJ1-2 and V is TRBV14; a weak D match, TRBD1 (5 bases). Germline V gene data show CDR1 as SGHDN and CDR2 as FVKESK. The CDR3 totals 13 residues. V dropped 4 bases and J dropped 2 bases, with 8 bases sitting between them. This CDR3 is CASSRGRNYGYTF. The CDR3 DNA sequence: TGTGCCAGCAGCCGGGGACGGAACTATGGCTACACCTTC.

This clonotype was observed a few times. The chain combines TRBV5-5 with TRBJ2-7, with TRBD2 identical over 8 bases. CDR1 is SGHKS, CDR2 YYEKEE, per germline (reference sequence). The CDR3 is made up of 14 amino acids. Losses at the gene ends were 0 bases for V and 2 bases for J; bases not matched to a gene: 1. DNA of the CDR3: TGTGCCAGCAGCTTGGAAGCGGGAGCCTACGAGCAGTACTTC. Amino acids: CASSLEAGAYEQYF.

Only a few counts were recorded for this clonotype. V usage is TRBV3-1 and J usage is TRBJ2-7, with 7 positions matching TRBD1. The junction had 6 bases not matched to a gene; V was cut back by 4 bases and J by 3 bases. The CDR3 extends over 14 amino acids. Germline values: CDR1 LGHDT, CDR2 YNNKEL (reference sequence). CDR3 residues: CASSPRTGDYEQYF. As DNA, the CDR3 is TGTGCCAGCAGCCCTAGGACAGGAGACTACGAGCAGTACTTC.

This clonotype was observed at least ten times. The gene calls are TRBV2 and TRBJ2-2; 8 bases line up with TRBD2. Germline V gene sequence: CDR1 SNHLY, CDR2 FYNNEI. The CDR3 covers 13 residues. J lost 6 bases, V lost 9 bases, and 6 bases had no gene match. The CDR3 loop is CASGRGGAGELFF. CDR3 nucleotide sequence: TGTGCCAGTGGCCGGGGGGGCGCCGGGGAGCTGTTTTTT.

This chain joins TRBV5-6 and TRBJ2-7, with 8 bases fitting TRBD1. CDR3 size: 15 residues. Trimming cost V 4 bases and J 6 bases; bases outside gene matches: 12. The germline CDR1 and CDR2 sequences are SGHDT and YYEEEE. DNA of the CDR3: TGTGCCAGCAGCCCCGGGACAGGAGCCCTTGGCGAGCAGTACTTC. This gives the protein CASSPGTGALGEQYF.

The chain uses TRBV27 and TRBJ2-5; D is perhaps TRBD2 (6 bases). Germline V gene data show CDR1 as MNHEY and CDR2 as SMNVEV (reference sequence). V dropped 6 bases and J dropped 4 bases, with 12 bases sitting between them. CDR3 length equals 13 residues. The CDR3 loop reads CASRLRELETQYF. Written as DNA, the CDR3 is TGTGCCAGCAGACTTCGGGAGCTAGAGACCCAGTACTTC.

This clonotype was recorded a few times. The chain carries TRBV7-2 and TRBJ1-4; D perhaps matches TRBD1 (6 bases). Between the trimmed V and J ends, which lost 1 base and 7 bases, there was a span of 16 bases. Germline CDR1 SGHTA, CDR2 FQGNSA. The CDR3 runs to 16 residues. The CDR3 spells CASSLGGTTTVEKLFF. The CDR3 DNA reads TGTGCCAGCAGCTTAGGAGGGACAACCACGGTTGAAAAACTGTTTTTT.

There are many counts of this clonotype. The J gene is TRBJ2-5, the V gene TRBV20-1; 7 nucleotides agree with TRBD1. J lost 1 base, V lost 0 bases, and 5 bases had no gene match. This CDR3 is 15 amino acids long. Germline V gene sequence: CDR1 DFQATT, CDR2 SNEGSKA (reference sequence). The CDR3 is CSAREPGTAQETQYF. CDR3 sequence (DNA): TGCAGTGCTAGAGAACCCGGGACAGCCCAAGAGACCCAGTACTTC.

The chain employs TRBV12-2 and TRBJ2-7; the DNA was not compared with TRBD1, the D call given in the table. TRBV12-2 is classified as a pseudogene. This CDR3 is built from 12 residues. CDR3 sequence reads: CTHKGVFHEQYF. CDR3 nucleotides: TGTACCCACAAGGGGGTCTTCCACGAGCAGTACTTC.

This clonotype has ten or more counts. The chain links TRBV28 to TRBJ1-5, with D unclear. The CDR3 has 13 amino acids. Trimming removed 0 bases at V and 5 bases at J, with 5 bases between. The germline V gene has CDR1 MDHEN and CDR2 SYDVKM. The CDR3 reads CASSLWGHQPQHF. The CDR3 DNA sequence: TGTGCCAGCAGTTTATGGGGTCATCAGCCCCAGCATTTT.

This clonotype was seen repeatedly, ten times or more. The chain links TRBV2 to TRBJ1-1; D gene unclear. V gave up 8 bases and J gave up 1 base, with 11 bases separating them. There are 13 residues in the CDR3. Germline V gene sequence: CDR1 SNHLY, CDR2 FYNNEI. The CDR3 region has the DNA TGTGCCAGCGAGTGGGAGAAGAACACTGAAGCTTTCTTT. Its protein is CASEWEKNTEAFF.

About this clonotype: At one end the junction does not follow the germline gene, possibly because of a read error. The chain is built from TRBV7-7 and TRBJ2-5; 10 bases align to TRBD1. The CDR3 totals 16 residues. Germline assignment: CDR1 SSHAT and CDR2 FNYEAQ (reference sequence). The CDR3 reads CASSLGVTGGAGTQYF. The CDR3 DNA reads TGTGCTAGCAGCTTAGGTGTGACAGGGGGCGCTGGGACCCAGTACTTC. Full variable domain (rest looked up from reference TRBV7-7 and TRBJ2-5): GAGVSQSPRYKVTKRGQDVTLRCDPISSHATLYWYQQALGQGPEFLTYFNYEAQPDKSGLPSDRFSAERPEGSISTLTIQRTEQRDSAMYRCASSLGVTGGAGTQYFGPGTRLLVL.

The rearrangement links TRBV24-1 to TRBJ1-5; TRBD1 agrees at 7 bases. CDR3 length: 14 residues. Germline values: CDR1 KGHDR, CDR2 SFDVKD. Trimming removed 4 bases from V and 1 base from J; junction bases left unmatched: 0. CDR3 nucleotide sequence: TGTGCCACCAGTGAGACAGGGAGCAATCAGCCCCAGCATTTT. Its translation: CATSETGSNQPQHF.

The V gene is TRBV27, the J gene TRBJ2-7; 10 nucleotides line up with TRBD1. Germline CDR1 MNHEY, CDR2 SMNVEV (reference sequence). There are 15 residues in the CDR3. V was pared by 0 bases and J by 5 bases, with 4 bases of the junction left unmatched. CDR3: CASSLSGTGAHEQYF. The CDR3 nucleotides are TGTGCCAGCAGTTTATCCGGGACAGGGGCCCACGAGCAGTACTTC.

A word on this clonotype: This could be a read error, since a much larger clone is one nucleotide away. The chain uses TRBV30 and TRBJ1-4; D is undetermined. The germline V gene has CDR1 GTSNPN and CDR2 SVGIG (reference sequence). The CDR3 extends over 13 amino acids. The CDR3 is CAWSVFGSEKLLF. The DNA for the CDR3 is TGTGCCTGGAGTGTATTCGGGAGTGAAAAACTGCTTTTT.

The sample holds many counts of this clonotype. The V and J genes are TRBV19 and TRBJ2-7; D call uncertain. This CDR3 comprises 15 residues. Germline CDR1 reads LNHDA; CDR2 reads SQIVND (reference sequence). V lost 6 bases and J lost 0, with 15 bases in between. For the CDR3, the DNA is TGTGCCAGTAGCATGAAAGGGTATGTCTCCTACGAGCAGTACTTC. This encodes CASSMKGYVSYEQYF.

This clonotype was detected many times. CDR3 DNA sequence: TGTGCCTGGAGTTCCCCGGGACAGGGGGCACAAGCTTTCTTT. This codes for CAWSSPGQGAQAFF. The genes are TRBV30 and TRBJ1-1; 12 bases align to TRBD1. Germline CDR1 is GTSNPN and CDR2 is SVGIG (reference sequence). J lost 9 bases, V lost 2 bases, and 7 bases had no gene match. The CDR3 length is 14 residues.

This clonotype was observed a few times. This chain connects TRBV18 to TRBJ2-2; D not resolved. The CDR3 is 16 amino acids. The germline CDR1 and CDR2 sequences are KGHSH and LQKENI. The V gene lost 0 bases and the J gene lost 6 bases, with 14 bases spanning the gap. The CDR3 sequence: CASSPPTKLGSGELFF. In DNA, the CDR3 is TGTGCCAGCTCACCACCAACCAAGCTGGGGTCCGGGGAGCTGTTTTTT.

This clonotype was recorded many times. CDR3 DNA: TGTGCCAGCAGCCCAATCGGCTCCTACAATGAGCAGTTCTTC. This gives the protein CASSPIGSYNEQFF. V gene TRBV27 combines with J gene TRBJ2-1; D gene unclear. This CDR3 has 14 residues. The germline gives CDR1 MNHEY, CDR2 SMNVEV (reference sequence). Trimming pared 6 bases from V and 0 bases from J, leaving 9 bases between.

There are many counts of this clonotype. CDR3 nucleotides: TGTGCCAGCAGCTTAGTGGTGGGACAGGGGGCCTTACAGCAGTACTTC. Protein sequence: CASSLVVGQGALQQYF. The gene calls are TRBV7-2 and TRBJ2-7, with 12 bases fitting TRBD1. CDR3 size: 16 residues. The V gene's germline CDR1 is SGHTA and CDR2 FQGNSA. V lost 1 base and J lost 8; bases outside the gene matches: 9.

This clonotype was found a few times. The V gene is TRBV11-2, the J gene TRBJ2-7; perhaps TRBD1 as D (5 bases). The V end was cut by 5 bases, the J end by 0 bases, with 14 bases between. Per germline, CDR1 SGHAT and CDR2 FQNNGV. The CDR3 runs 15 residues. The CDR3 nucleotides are TGTGCCAGCAGCCCCAGGGCGTTTAGCTCCTACGAGCAGTACTTC. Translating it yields CASSPRAFSSYEQYF. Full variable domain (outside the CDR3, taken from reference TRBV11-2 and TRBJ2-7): EAGVAQSPRYKIIEKRQSVAFWCNPISGHATLYWYQQILGQGPKLLIQFQNNGVVDDSQLPKDRFSAERLKGVDSTLKIQPAKLEDSAVYLCASSPRAFSSYEQYFGPGTRLTVT.

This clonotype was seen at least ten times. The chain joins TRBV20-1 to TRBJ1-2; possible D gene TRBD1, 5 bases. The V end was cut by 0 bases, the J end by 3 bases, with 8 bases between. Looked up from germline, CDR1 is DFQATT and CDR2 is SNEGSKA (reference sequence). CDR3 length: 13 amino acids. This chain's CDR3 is CSARDPGDYGYTF. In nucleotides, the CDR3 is TGCAGTGCTAGAGATCCGGGGGACTATGGCTACACCTTC.

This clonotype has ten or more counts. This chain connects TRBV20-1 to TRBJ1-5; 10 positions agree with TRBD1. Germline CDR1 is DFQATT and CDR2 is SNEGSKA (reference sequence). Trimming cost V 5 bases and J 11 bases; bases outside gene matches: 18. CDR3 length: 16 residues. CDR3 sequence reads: CSADPGQGTRRVAQHF. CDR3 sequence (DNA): TGCAGTGCTGATCCGGGACAGGGGACCCGCAGGGTGGCCCAGCATTTT.

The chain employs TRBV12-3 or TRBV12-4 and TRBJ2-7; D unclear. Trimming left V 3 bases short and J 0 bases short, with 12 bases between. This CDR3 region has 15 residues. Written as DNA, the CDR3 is TGTGCCAGCAGTTTCCACGCAGGTAGCTCCTACGAGCAGTACTTC. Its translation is CASSFHAGSSYEQYF.